These 9 T cell receptor beta chains originate from one sample sequenced in a study of blood T cell repertoires in COVID-19. Libraries were prepared by immunoSEQ multiplex PCR; TCRdb keeps only in-frame clonotypes and omits some of them. The data contain about 480,000 clones, 75% to 90% of them singletons. The sample taken for sequencing was peripheral blood. The receptors originated from a man younger than 35 with COVID-19, enrolled during active disease.

This chain connects TRBV11-3 to TRBJ1-6; D may be TRBD1 (5 bases). Germline CDR1 reads SGHNT; CDR2 reads YENEEA. The CDR3 is 20 residues long. With 3 bases removed from V and 0 bases from J, the gap between germline ends came to 21 bases. This CDR3 reads CASSFTTGRPTSSYNSPLHF. In DNA, the CDR3 is TGTGCCAGCAGCTTCACAACAGGCAGACCTACGAGCTCCTATAATTCACCCCTCCACTTT. Drawing the rest from reference TRBV11-3 and TRBJ1-6, the complete variable domain is EAGVVQSPRYKIIEKKQPVAFWCNPISGHNTLYWYLQNLGQGPELLIRYENEEAVDDSQLPKDRFSAERLKGVDSTLKIQPAELGDSAVYLCASSFTTGRPTSSYNSPLHFGNGTRLTVT.

This clone was recorded once. This chain connects TRBV19 to TRBJ2-5; TRBD2 might be the D (5 bases). Germline V gene sequence: CDR1 LNHDA, CDR2 SQIVND (reference sequence). V lost 0 bases and J lost 4, with 9 bases in between. This CDR3 comprises 14 residues. CDR3: CASSIDRGSETQYF. The DNA for the CDR3 is TGTGCCAGTAGTATAGATCGGGGTTCAGAGACCCAGTACTTC.

This rearrangement joins TRBV5-1 to TRBJ2-2; TRBD2 might be the D (5 bases). Per the germline V gene, CDR1 is SGHRS and CDR2 is YFSETQ. V was pared by 7 bases and J by 5 bases, with 18 bases between. The CDR3 has 15 residues. CDR3 in amino acids: CASAGRSGSTGELFF. The CDR3 region has the DNA TGCGCCAGCGCGGGTCGGAGCGGCTCAACCGGGGAGCTGTTTTTT.

Only a few counts were recorded for this clone. V gene TRBV5-5 combines with J gene TRBJ1-3; no reliable D call. V gave up 5 bases and J gave up 3 bases, with 12 bases separating them. Per germline, CDR1 SGHKS and CDR2 YYEKEE (reference sequence). This CDR3 is 14 amino acids long. The CDR3 DNA follows: TGTGCCAGCAGTCTACCGGTTGTTGGAAACACCATATATTTT. Residues: CASSLPVVGNTIYF.

The chain is built from TRBV4-1 and TRBJ2-7; D gene unclear. V was cut by 1 base and J by 2 bases, with 12 bases left in between. The CDR3 has 15 residues. Germline V gene sequence: CDR1 MGHRA, CDR2 YSYEKL. CDR3 sequence (DNA): TGCGCCAGCAGCCAAGCCGAACAGCCGACCTACGAGCAGTACTTC. It encodes CASSQAEQPTYEQYF.

The V call is TRBV4-1, the J call TRBJ2-7, with TRBD2 as a possible D gene (6 bases). V gave up 2 bases and J gave up 5 bases, with 10 bases separating them. The CDR3 is 13 residues long. CDR1 and CDR2 from the germline V gene are MGHRA and YSYEKL. CDR3 protein: CASSQTRRDEQYF. In DNA, the CDR3 is TGCGCCAGCAGCCAAACGAGGAGGGACGAGCAGTACTTC.

V gene TRBV2 combines with J gene TRBJ1-3; D possibly corresponds to TRBD1 (6 bases). Trimming pared 8 bases from V and 0 bases from J, leaving 29 bases between. Germline-derived CDR1 and CDR2 are SNHLY and FYNNEI. The CDR3 extends over 20 amino acids. The CDR3 here is CASDNLTGHPKRSSGNTIYF. CDR3 coding DNA: TGTGCCAGCGACAATTTGACGGGACACCCCAAACGAAGCTCTGGAAACACCATATATTTT.

A single count supports this clone. The J gene is TRBJ2-5, the V gene TRBV19, with D perhaps matching TRBD2 (6 bases). Germline CDR1 LNHDA, CDR2 SQIVND (reference sequence). This CDR3 spans 15 amino acids. The ends were cut back, 0 bases at V and 7 bases at J, with 15 bases in the middle. In DNA form, the CDR3 reads TGTGCCAGTAGTATAGATGGGGGGACTCCTAGGACCCAGTACTTC. This codes for CASSIDGGTPRTQYF.

This clone was seen once. This chain links TRBV6-4 with TRBJ2-3, with no clear D. The ends were cut back, 0 bases at V and 7 bases at J, with 5 bases in the middle. Germline CDR1 and CDR2: MRHNA and SNTAGT. This CDR3 comprises 12 residues. The CDR3 DNA reads as TGTGCCAGCAGTGACTCGGGCTATACGCAGTATTTT. Protein product: CASSDSGYTQYF.